The 23 T cell receptor beta chains reported below all come from one sample, sequenced in a study of shared clonotypes between healthy human individuals. Only in-frame clones appear in the TCRdb table, and some are missing; sequencing was by immunoSEQ multiplex PCR. This table has roughly 1,500,000 clones, 98% appearing once. Input material: naive CD4+ T cells sorted from blood. Described subset: CD45RA+ positively selected. The receptors shown here come from a man aged 25 to 45 in good health.

This chain connects TRBV9 to TRBJ2-1; TRBD2 might be the D (6 bases). With 0 bases removed from V and 7 bases from J, the gap between germline ends came to 11 bases. The CDR3 has 14 residues. The germline gives CDR1 SGDLS, CDR2 YYNGEE. As DNA, the CDR3 is TGTGCCAGCAGCGTAGGACTAGTGGAAAATGAGCAGTTCTTC. This gives the protein CASSVGLVENEQFF.

The chain carries TRBV10-3 and TRBJ2-7; D gene uncertain. Germline CDR1 and CDR2: ENHRY and SYGVKD. The length of the CDR3 is 11 residues. Trimming removed 4 bases from V and 6 bases from J, with 7 bases in between. The CDR3 sequence: CAISVGSEQYF. The CDR3 DNA follows: TGTGCCATCAGTGTAGGGTCCGAGCAGTACTTC.

This rearrangement joins TRBV18 to TRBJ2-1; D gene ambiguous. The germline V gene has CDR1 KGHSH and CDR2 LQKENI. This CDR3 comprises 14 residues. Trimming took off 3 bases at V and 4 bases at J, with 10 bases between the two ends. The CDR3 here is CASSPMDGYNEQFF. The CDR3 DNA reads as TGTGCCAGCTCACCTATGGACGGGTACAATGAGCAGTTCTTC.

The chain links TRBV6-1 to TRBJ1-1; perhaps TRBD1 as D (5 bases). CDR1 and CDR2 from the germline V gene are MNHNS and SASEGT. The ends were cut back, 6 bases at V and 4 bases at J, with 15 bases in the middle. The CDR3 contains 14 residues. The CDR3 sequence is CASRAAAGTTEAFF. CDR3 nucleotide sequence: TGTGCCAGCAGAGCAGCCGCGGGGACCACTGAAGCTTTCTTT.

This rearrangement joins TRBV5-4 to TRBJ1-2; D unclear. Germline V gene data show CDR1 as SGHNT and CDR2 as YYREEE (reference sequence). The CDR3 sequence is 13 residues long. V dropped 4 bases and J dropped 1 base, with 8 bases sitting between them. The CDR3 DNA is TGTGCCAGCAGCATAGACGGTAACTATGGCTACACCTTC. Amino acid sequence: CASSIDGNYGYTF.

The chain employs TRBV10-2 and TRBJ2-1; D tentatively fits TRBD1 or TRBD2 (5 bases each). The CDR3 runs to 14 residues. Germline CDR1 WSHSY, CDR2 SAAADI. V lost 6 bases, J lost 7 bases, and 16 bases lay in between. For the CDR3, the DNA is TGCGCCAGCAGCCTATGGGACGGAGAGAATGAGCAGTTCTTC. This gives the protein CASSLWDGENEQFF.

This CDR3 is CSVEEGGLAGSETQYF. The CDR3 DNA reads as TGCAGCGTTGAAGAAGGAGGGCTAGCGGGATCAGAGACCCAGTACTTC. The chain combines TRBV29-1 with TRBJ2-5; TRBD2 aligns across 9 bases. Losses at the gene ends were 0 bases for V and 4 bases for J; bases not matched to a gene: 9. The germline CDR1 and CDR2 sequences are SQVTM and ANQGSEA. The CDR3 runs to 16 residues.

This chain connects TRBV7-3 to TRBJ2-5, with D possibly being TRBD2 (5 bases). Germline CDR1 is SGHTA and CDR2 is FQGTGA. The CDR3 spans 14 residues. Deletions cut 5 bases from V and 1 base from J, with 11 bases between. CDR3 region: CASSVRGPQETQYF. DNA of the CDR3: TGTGCCAGCAGCGTCCGGGGTCCCCAAGAGACCCAGTACTTC.

This rearrangement joins TRBV5-5 to TRBJ2-5, with 10 bases matching TRBD2. The CDR3 sequence is 14 residues long. Germline V CDR1 and CDR2: SGHKS, YYEKEE (reference sequence). V shed 6 bases and J 2 bases; nucleotides not matched to a gene: 4. As DNA, the CDR3 is TGTGCCAGCACCCCTAGCGGGAGTCAAGAGACCCAGTACTTC. This sequence encodes CASTPSGSQETQYF.

V is TRBV7-9 and J is TRBJ1-5, with D perhaps TRBD1 (6 bases). Germline V gene lookup returns CDR1 SEHNR and CDR2 FQNEAQ (reference sequence). This CDR3 comprises 16 residues. Deletions cut 5 bases from V and 0 bases from J, with 14 bases between. CDR3 DNA sequence: TGTGCCAGCAGCACCCACGACAGGTATAGCAATCAGCCCCAGCATTTT. Amino acid sequence: CASSTHDRYSNQPQHF.

V gene TRBV6-5 combines with J gene TRBJ2-7; a weak D match, TRBD2 (6 bases). In germline, CDR1 is MNHEY, CDR2 SVGAGI. CDR3 size: 14 residues. Trimming took off 4 bases at V and 2 bases at J, with 12 bases between the two ends. The CDR3 coding sequence is TGTGCCAGCAGTTCGAGGGGAGGTCCCTACGAGCAGTACTTC. Translated, it gives CASSSRGGPYEQYF.

This chain uses TRBV5-1 with TRBJ2-1; 16 bases align to TRBD2. V was clipped by 4 bases and J by 0 bases; unmatched bases: 10. From germline, CDR1 is SGHRS and CDR2 YFSETQ. The CDR3 runs 20 residues. CDR3 amino acids: CASSPGLAGGLSTSYNEQFF. In DNA form, the CDR3 reads TGCGCCAGCAGCCCGGGACTAGCGGGAGGGCTTAGCACCTCCTACAATGAGCAGTTCTTC.

This chain joins TRBV19 and TRBJ1-2; D might be TRBD1 (6 bases). This CDR3 is built from 15 residues. Trimming pared 4 bases from V and 6 bases from J, leaving 18 bases between. The germline CDR1 and CDR2 sequences are LNHDA and SQIVND (reference sequence). CDR3 DNA sequence: TGTGCCAGTAGTACAACCGGGACATCAGCCCATGGCTACACCTTC. Translated: CASSTTGTSAHGYTF.

The rearrangement joins TRBV6-1 to TRBJ2-2; D perhaps matches TRBD2 (6 bases). Trimming cost V 4 bases and J 5 bases, with 17 bases left between them. The CDR3 is 16 amino acids. Looked up from germline, CDR1 is MNHNS and CDR2 is SASEGT. CDR3 amino acids: CASSATSAGLTGELFF. The CDR3 bases are TGTGCCAGCAGTGCAACTTCGGCGGGGTTGACCGGGGAGCTGTTTTTT.

This rearrangement joins TRBV6-5 to TRBJ2-1; TRBD2 matches at 7 bases. The V gene's germline CDR1 is MNHEY and CDR2 SVGAGI. Trimming took 6 bases from V and 9 from J; bases not matched to a gene: 5. The CDR3 consists of 12 residues. This chain's CDR3 is CASSHPSGEQFF. Here the CDR3 DNA reads TGTGCCAGCAGCCACCCTAGCGGTGAGCAGTTCTTC.

This rearrangement joins TRBV5-1 to TRBJ2-7, with D maybe TRBD2 (6 bases). This CDR3 has 17 amino acids. From germline, CDR1 is SGHRS and CDR2 YFSETQ. The V end lost 1 base, the J end lost 0 bases, and 17 bases lay between the germline ends. The CDR3 DNA follows: TGCGCCAGCAGCTTGCGGGCCTCGGGAGACCACTCCTACGAGCAGTACTTC. Residues: CASSLRASGDHSYEQYF.

The chain links TRBV4-1 to TRBJ2-7, with D perhaps matching TRBD1 or TRBD2 (6 bases each). CDR1 and CDR2 from the germline V gene are MGHRA and YSYEKL. V was shortened by 0 bases and J by 3 bases, with 9 bases between the two germline ends. This CDR3 contains 14 residues. The CDR3 loop is CASSQERGDYEQYF. Written as DNA, the CDR3 is TGCGCCAGCAGCCAAGAGAGGGGGGACTACGAGCAGTACTTC.

J is TRBJ2-7 and V is TRBV5-1; D gene unclear. The germline V and J ends were trimmed by 0 bases and 2 bases, with 12 bases remaining between them. The length of the CDR3 is 15 residues. From germline, CDR1 is SGHRS and CDR2 YFSETQ. This chain's CDR3 is CASSLANGPTYEQYF. The CDR3 coding sequence is TGCGCCAGCAGCTTGGCCAACGGGCCAACCTACGAGCAGTACTTC. Full variable domain (remainder filled in from reference TRBV5-1 and TRBJ2-7): KAGVTQTPRYLIKTRGQQVTLSCSPISGHRSVSWYQQTPGQGLQFLFEYFSETQRNKGNFPGRFSGRQFSNSRSEMNVSTLELGDSALYLCASSLANGPTYEQYFGPGTRLTVT.

This rearrangement joins TRBV11-3 to TRBJ1-3; D not certain. V was cut by 5 bases and J by 2 bases, with 7 bases left in between. The CDR3 loop spans 13 amino acids. Germline CDR1 SGHNT, CDR2 YENEEA. As DNA, the CDR3 is TGTGCCAGCAGCCAGCCACCTGGAAACACCATATATTTT. Protein product: CASSQPPGNTIYF. Variable domain in full (rest from reference TRBV11-3 and TRBJ1-3): EAGVVQSPRYKIIEKKQPVAFWCNPISGHNTLYWYLQNLGQGPELLIRYENEEAVDDSQLPKDRFSAERLKGVDSTLKIQPAELGDSAVYLCASSQPPGNTIYFGEGSWLTVV.

About this clone itself: The junction does not match germline at one end; this may be a read error. The chain uses TRBV7-9 and TRBJ2-7; D perhaps matches TRBD2 (6 bases). Germline V gives CDR1 SEHNR, CDR2 FQNEAQ (reference sequence). The length of the CDR3 is 13 residues. CDR3: CASSPRVLGEVNF. The CDR3 coding sequence is TGTGCCAGCAGCCCCAGGGTGCTAGGGGAGGTAAACTTC.

The V call is TRBV5-1, the J call TRBJ1-2; 7 bases are a match to TRBD1. V trimming: 4 bases; J trimming: 5 bases; junction bases outside the gene matches: 11. From germline, CDR1 is SGHRS and CDR2 YFSETQ. The CDR3 is made up of 15 amino acids. CDR3 residues: CASSLTTGDWYGYTF. In DNA form, the CDR3 reads TGCGCCAGCAGCCTTACCACAGGGGATTGGTATGGCTACACCTTC.

J is TRBJ1-5 and V is TRBV18; D perhaps matches TRBD1 (6 bases). Germline V lookup: CDR1 KGHSH, CDR2 LQKENI. CDR3 length: 15 residues. Between the trimmed V and J ends, which lost 4 bases and 5 bases, there was a span of 15 bases. Written as DNA, the CDR3 is TGTGCCAGCTCACTTAATTCGGACAGACATCAGCCCCAGCATTTT. This encodes CASSLNSDRHQPQHF.

The chain recombines TRBV6-5 with TRBJ1-3, with TRBD1 matching 8 bases. The V segment lost 6 bases and the J segment 1 base; nucleotides outside the gene matches: 5. The CDR3 sequence is 15 residues long. The germline V gene has CDR1 MNHEY and CDR2 SVGAGI. This CDR3 is CASRPDRVSGNTIYF. Written as DNA, the CDR3 is TGTGCCAGCAGACCGGACAGGGTGTCTGGAAACACCATATATTTT.